These 25 T cell receptor beta chains came from one sample sequenced in a study of blood T cell repertoires in COVID-19. Measured with immunoSEQ multiplex PCR; TCRdb has only the in-frame clones, and not every one. The data hold about 310,000 clones, with around 91% observed a single time. Material for sequencing was PBMCs or T cells enriched from blood (not recorded which). The receptors here all came from a woman between 40 and 50 years old who had recovered from COVID-19.

This clone was counted between two and nine times. The CDR3 sequence: CASSVRTGEVTEAFF. The CDR3 nucleotides are TGTGCCAGCAGCGTCAGGACAGGGGAGGTAACTGAAGCTTTCTTT. V usage is TRBV9 and J usage is TRBJ1-1, with 9 bases aligning to TRBD1. Trimming removed 2 bases from V and 5 bases from J; junction bases left unmatched: 7. This CDR3 is 15 amino acids long. Germline CDR1 and CDR2: SGDLS and YYNGEE.

The chain uses TRBV11-2 and TRBJ2-6, with 9 bases fitting TRBD1. After removal of 6 bases from V and 4 bases from J, the junction contained 10 bases not matched to a gene. The CDR3 runs to 17 residues. The germline CDR1 and CDR2 sequences are SGHAT and FQNNGV. CDR3: CASRIGQGTAGANVLTF. DNA of the CDR3: TGTGCCAGCAGGATTGGACAGGGGACCGCCGGGGCCAACGTCCTGACTTTC.

This clone showed up just a few times. The V gene is TRBV7-9, the J gene TRBJ2-1; D possibly corresponds to TRBD2 (5 bases). Trimming removed 3 bases from V and 7 bases from J, with 16 bases in between. Germline CDR1 SEHNR, CDR2 FQNEAQ (reference sequence). The CDR3 contains 15 residues. As DNA, the CDR3 is TGTGCCAGCAGCTTTTACGGGGTGTCTCAAAATGAGCAGTTCTTC. Amino acids: CASSFYGVSQNEQFF.

This chain connects TRBV14 to TRBJ2-3; 11 bases match TRBD2. Per germline, CDR1 SGHDN and CDR2 FVKESK. Trimming took 3 bases from V and 1 from J; bases not matched to a gene: 3. The CDR3 has 16 residues. The CDR3 protein is CASSHLTSGGTDTQYF. CDR3 nucleotides: TGTGCCAGCAGCCACCTGACTAGCGGGGGCACAGATACGCAGTATTTT.

Worth noting for this clone: Other DNA sequences in this sample translate to the same CDR3. The gene calls are TRBV7-9 and TRBJ2-5, with 11 bases fitting TRBD2. CDR3 length equals 15 residues. V gave up 3 bases and J gave up 5 bases; unmatched junction bases: 5. From germline, CDR1 is SEHNR and CDR2 FQNEAQ (reference sequence). CDR3 amino acids: CASSFLAGGQETQYF. The CDR3 DNA is TGTGCCAGCAGCTTCCTAGCGGGGGGACAGGAGACCCAGTACTTC.

CDR3 in amino acids: CASTDSRDSEAFF. The CDR3 DNA sequence: TGTGCCAGTACAGACAGCCGAGATAGTGAAGCTTTCTTT. The rearrangement uses TRBV19 and TRBJ1-1, with D maybe TRBD1 (5 bases). This CDR3 has 13 residues. Germline CDR1 LNHDA, CDR2 SQIVND (reference sequence). V lost 7 bases and J 7 bases, leaving 16 bases between the germline ends.

The V and J genes are TRBV7-2 and TRBJ1-5; D perhaps matches TRBD1 (5 bases). This CDR3 spans 16 amino acids. From germline, CDR1 is SGHTA and CDR2 FQGNSA. V was clipped by 0 bases and J by 2 bases, with 11 bases between them. The CDR3, as DNA: TGTGCCAGCAGCTTAGCGAAGGGGCACGGCAATCAGCCCCAGCATTTT. It is translated as CASSLAKGHGNQPQHF.

This clone was observed a few times. The chain uses TRBV7-9 and TRBJ1-5; D perhaps matches TRBD1 (5 bases). Between the trimmed V and J ends, which lost 6 bases and 2 bases, there was a span of 14 bases. CDR1 is SEHNR, CDR2 FQNEAQ, per germline (reference sequence). This CDR3 has 15 amino acids. CDR3 bases: TGTGCCAGCAGTTCGGGGGACTTAGGCAATCAGCCCCAGCATTTT. Translating gives CASSSGDLGNQPQHF.

This chain joins TRBV28 and TRBJ1-3; D is perhaps TRBD1 (5 bases). V lost 7 bases and J 0 bases, leaving 19 bases between the germline ends. The CDR3 has 17 amino acids. Looked up from germline, CDR1 is MDHEN and CDR2 is SYDVKM. CDR3 amino acids: CASTMAGTDSSGNTIYF. The CDR3 nucleotides read TGTGCCAGCACCATGGCCGGGACTGACTCCTCTGGAAACACCATATATTTT.

This clone was counted only a few times. The chain joins TRBV28 to TRBJ1-5; 7 bases align to TRBD1. This CDR3 comprises 16 residues. The J segment lost 0 bases and the V segment lost 5 bases, leaving 7 bases of the junction unmatched. Germline-derived CDR1 and CDR2 are MDHEN and SYDVKM. CDR3 sequence (DNA): TGTGCCAGCAGTCCAGGACAGGCCCCTAGCAATCAGCCCCAGCATTTT. Protein: CASSPGQAPSNQPQHF.

This clone was counted once. The chain combines TRBV3-1 (or the pseudogene TRBV3-2) with TRBJ1-6; unclear D gene. The CDR3 has 15 amino acids. V gave up 0 bases and J gave up 9 bases, with 12 bases separating them. The V gene's germline CDR1 is LGHDT and CDR2 YNNKEL (reference sequence). Here the CDR3 reads CASSQDHSRGSPLHF. The CDR3 nucleotides are TGTGCCAGCAGCCAAGATCACAGCCGGGGTTCACCCCTCCACTTT.

This chain joins TRBV14 and TRBJ1-2, with a weak D call TRBD1 (5 bases). The CDR3 extends over 14 amino acids. Trimming took 4 bases from V and 5 from J, leaving 14 bases between them. Germline CDR1 is SGHDN and CDR2 is FVKESK. The CDR3 DNA reads as TGTGCCAGCAGCCCGCGACAGAGGATGTATGGCTACACCTTC. It translates to CASSPRQRMYGYTF.

The sample holds one count of this clone. The chain is built from TRBV2 and TRBJ2-5; 9 bases align to TRBD2. With V trimmed by 6 bases and J by 4 bases, 9 bases remained unmatched. The CDR3 has 15 residues. Germline CDR1 reads SNHLY; CDR2 reads FYNNEI. CDR3 DNA: TGTGCCAGCAGCCGAGCGGGGGGCAGAGCAGAGACCCAGTACTTC. This encodes CASSRAGGRAETQYF.

V gene TRBV6-2 or TRBV6-3 combines with J gene TRBJ2-1, with 12 positions matching TRBD2. CDR3 length: 17 residues. Germline V gene sequence: CDR1 MNHEY, CDR2 SVGEGT. V shed 0 bases and J 3 bases; nucleotides not matched to a gene: 3. CDR3 region: CASSYSGLAGHYNEQFF. CDR3 bases: TGTGCCAGCAGTTACTCGGGACTAGCGGGTCACTACAATGAGCAGTTCTTC.

This rearrangement joins TRBV4-3 to TRBJ1-2; D is ambiguous. The germline gives CDR1 LGHNA, CDR2 YSLEER. V was clipped by 0 bases and J by 0 bases, with 5 bases between them. CDR3 length: 14 residues. CDR3 DNA sequence: TGCGCCAGCAGCCAAGAAGCTGCTAACTATGGCTACACCTTC. This gives the protein CASSQEAANYGYTF.

This sequence joins TRBV5-4 and TRBJ2-5; TRBD2 agrees at 14 bases. CDR1 and CDR2 (germline): SGHNT, YYREEE (reference sequence). The V segment lost 4 bases and the J segment 5 bases; nucleotides outside the gene matches: 10. The CDR3 covers 17 residues. The CDR3 protein is CASSGAGLAGEGETQYF. CDR3 coding DNA: TGTGCCAGCAGCGGGGCGGGACTAGCGGGAGAGGGCGAGACCCAGTACTTC.

This chain uses TRBV23-1 with TRBJ1-5, with TRBD1 identical over 11 bases. TRBV23-1 is an open reading frame whose function is uncertain. V dropped 7 bases and J dropped 1; count of bases not matched to a gene: 9. There are 17 residues in the CDR3. CDR3 DNA: TGCGCCAGCACTCGGGACAGGGGGTTCATGAGCAATCAGCCCCAGCATTTT. It specifies CASTRDRGFMSNQPQHF.

DNA for the CDR3: TGTGCCAGCAGCTTTCCTCCCGGGAGACCTAGCGGCTACGAGCAGTACTTC. This codes for CASSFPPGRPSGYEQYF. This rearrangement joins TRBV7-9 to TRBJ2-7, with 7 positions matching TRBD2. The CDR3 has 17 amino acids. CDR1 and CDR2 from the germline V gene are SEHNR and FQNEAQ (reference sequence). V shed 3 bases, J shed 3 bases, and the junction held 14 bases outside the gene matches.

The chain links TRBV5-1 to TRBJ2-3, with D perhaps matching TRBD2 (7 bases). Deletions cut 3 bases from V and 5 bases from J, with 13 bases between. CDR1 and CDR2 (germline): SGHRS, YFSETQ. This CDR3 region has 14 residues. DNA for the CDR3: TGCGCCAGCAGCTCGGGGGGCGCGAGAGATACGCAGTATTTT. Protein sequence: CASSSGGARDTQYF.

This rearrangement joins TRBV6-6 to TRBJ1-5, with D unclear. V dropped 7 bases and J dropped 11 bases, with 21 bases sitting between them. The CDR3 consists of 14 residues. CDR1 and CDR2 from the germline V gene are MNHNY and SVGAGI (reference sequence). CDR3 coding DNA: TGTGCCAGCAATAAAAATCTCCGGGAAAGGTCCCAGCATTTT. This codes for CASNKNLRERSQHF.

The rearrangement joins TRBV5-1 to TRBJ2-3; 12 bases agree with TRBD2. The V gene's germline CDR1 is SGHRS and CDR2 YFSETQ. CDR3 length: 15 amino acids. The ends lost 4 bases at V and 3 bases at J; junction bases unmatched: 3. The CDR3 here is CASSPSGRETDTQYF. CDR3 nucleotide sequence: TGCGCCAGCAGCCCTAGCGGGAGGGAAACAGATACGCAGTATTTT.

This chain links TRBV28 with TRBJ1-5, with 9 bases identical to TRBD1. The V segment lost 6 bases and the J segment 7 bases; nucleotides outside the gene matches: 10. Germline V CDR1 and CDR2: MDHEN, SYDVKM. The CDR3 contains 15 residues. This chain's CDR3 is CASRTRDRVNQPQHF. In nucleotides, the CDR3 is TGTGCCAGCAGGACCCGGGACAGGGTGAACCAGCCCCAGCATTTT.

J is TRBJ1-1 and V is TRBV7-9; the D gene is possibly TRBD1 (5 bases). The germline V gene has CDR1 SEHNR and CDR2 FQNEAQ (reference sequence). This CDR3 has 15 residues. Trimming cost V 0 bases and J 5 bases, with 13 bases left between them. CDR3 sequence: CASSLAPQGGTEAFF. CDR3 nucleotide sequence: TGTGCCAGCAGCTTAGCGCCCCAGGGTGGTACTGAAGCTTTCTTT.

The chain is built from TRBV6-5 and TRBJ1-6, with TRBD1 as a possible D gene (6 bases). Germline CDR1 MNHEY, CDR2 SVGAGI. CDR3 length: 14 residues. V was trimmed by 0 bases and J by 8 bases, leaving 8 bases between them. The CDR3 DNA sequence: TGTGCCAGCAGTTACTCGGACAGAGATTCACCCCTCCACTTT. Amino acid sequence: CASSYSDRDSPLHF.

This clone came up once. This chain connects TRBV11-2 to TRBJ2-1; D is uncertain. The CDR3 loop spans 14 amino acids. The V end lost 1 base, the J end lost 4 bases, and 8 bases lay between the germline ends. CDR1 SGHAT and CDR2 FQNNGV come from the germline V gene. This CDR3 is CASSLVLEYNEQFF. The CDR3 DNA reads TGTGCCAGCAGCTTAGTTTTGGAGTACAATGAGCAGTTCTTC.